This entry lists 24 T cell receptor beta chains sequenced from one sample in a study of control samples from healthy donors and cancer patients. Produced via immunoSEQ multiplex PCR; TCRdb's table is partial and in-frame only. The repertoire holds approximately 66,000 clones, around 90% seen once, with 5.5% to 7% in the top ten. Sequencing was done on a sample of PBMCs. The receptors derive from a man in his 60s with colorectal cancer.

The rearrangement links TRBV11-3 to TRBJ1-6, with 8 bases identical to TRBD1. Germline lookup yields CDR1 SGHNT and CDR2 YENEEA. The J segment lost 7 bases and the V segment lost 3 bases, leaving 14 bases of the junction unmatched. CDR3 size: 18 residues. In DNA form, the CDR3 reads TGTGCCAGCAGCTTTTCGGCAGGGGGCTCAGTAGGCAATTCACCCCTCCACTTT. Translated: CASSFSAGGSVGNSPLHF.

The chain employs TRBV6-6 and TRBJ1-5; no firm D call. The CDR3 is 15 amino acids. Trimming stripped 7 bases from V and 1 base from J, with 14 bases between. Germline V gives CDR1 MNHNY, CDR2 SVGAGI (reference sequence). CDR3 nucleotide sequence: TGTGCCAGCAACCTAAAGGGTGGGAGCAATCAGCCCCAGCATTTT. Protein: CASNLKGGSNQPQHF.

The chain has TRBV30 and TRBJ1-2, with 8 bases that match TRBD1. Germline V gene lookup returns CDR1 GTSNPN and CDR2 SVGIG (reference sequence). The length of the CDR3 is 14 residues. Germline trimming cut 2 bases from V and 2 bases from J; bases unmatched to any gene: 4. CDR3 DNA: TGTGCCTGGAGTCGGGACAGGTCGAACTATGGCTACACCTTC. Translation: CAWSRDRSNYGYTF.

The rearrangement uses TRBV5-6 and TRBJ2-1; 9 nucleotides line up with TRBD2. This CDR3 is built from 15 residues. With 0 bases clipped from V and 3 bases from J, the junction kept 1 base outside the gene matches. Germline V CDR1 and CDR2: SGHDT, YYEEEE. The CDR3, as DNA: TGTGCCAGCAGCTTGGGACTAGCGGTCTACAATGAGCAGTTCTTC. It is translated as CASSLGLAVYNEQFF.

The CDR3, as DNA: TGCAGCGTCGCTCTTGACTATGGCTACACCTTC. It specifies CSVALDYGYTF. The V gene is TRBV29-1, the J gene TRBJ1-2; no reliable D call. Germline values: CDR1 SQVTM, CDR2 ANQGSEA. The CDR3 is 11 amino acids. V was cut by 6 bases and J by 3 bases, with 8 bases left in between.

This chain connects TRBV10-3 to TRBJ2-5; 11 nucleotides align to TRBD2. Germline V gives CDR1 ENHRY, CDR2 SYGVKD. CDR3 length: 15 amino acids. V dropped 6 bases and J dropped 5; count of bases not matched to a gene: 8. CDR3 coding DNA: TGTGCCATCAGCCTGACTAGCGGGGTAGGGGAGACCCAGTACTTC. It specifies CAISLTSGVGETQYF.

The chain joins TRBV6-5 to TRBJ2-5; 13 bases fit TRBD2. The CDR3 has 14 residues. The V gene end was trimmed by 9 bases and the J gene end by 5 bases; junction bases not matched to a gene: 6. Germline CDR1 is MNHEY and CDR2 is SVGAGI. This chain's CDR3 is CASKLAGGPETQYF. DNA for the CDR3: TGTGCCAGTAAACTAGCGGGGGGGCCGGAGACCCAGTACTTC.

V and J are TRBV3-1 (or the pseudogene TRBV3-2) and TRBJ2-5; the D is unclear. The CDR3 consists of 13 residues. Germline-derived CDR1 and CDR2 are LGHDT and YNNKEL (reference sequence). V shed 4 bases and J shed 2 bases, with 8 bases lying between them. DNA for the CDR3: TGTGCCAGCAGCCGGCGAGAGCAAGAGACCCAGTACTTC. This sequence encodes CASSRREQETQYF.

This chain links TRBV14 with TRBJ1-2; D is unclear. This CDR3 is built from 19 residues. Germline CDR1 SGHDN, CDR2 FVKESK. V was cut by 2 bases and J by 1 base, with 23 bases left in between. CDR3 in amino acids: CASSQYRSRLSGSNYGYTF. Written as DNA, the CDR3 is TGTGCCAGCAGCCAATATCGTTCGAGGCTTAGTGGCAGTAACTATGGCTACACCTTC.

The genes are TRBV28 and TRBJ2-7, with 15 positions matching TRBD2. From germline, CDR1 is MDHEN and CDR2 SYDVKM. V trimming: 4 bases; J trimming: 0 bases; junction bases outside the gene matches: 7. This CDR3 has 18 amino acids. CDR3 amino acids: CASSYWTSGGASSYEQYF. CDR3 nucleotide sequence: TGTGCCAGCAGTTACTGGACTAGCGGGGGGGCTAGCTCCTACGAGCAGTACTTC.

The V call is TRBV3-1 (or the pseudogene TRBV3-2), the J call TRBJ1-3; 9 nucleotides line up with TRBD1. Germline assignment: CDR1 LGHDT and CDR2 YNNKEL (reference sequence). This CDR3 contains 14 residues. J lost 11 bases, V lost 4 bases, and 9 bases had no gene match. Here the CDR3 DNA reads TGTGCCAGCAGCCCACAGGGGGCCCGCTCCCCCATATATTTT. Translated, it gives CASSPQGARSPIYF.

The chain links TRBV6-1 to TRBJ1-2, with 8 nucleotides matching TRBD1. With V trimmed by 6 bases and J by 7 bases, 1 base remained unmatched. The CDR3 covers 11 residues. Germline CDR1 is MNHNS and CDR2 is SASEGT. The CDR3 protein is CASSTGGGYTF. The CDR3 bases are TGTGCCAGCAGCACAGGGGGTGGCTACACCTTC.

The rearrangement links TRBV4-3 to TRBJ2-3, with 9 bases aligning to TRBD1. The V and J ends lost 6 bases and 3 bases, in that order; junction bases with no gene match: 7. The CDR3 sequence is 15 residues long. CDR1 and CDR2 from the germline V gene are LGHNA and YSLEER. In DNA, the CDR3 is TGCGCCAGCAGTCTGGGACAGGGAGTGACAGATACGCAGTATTTT. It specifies CASSLGQGVTDTQYF.

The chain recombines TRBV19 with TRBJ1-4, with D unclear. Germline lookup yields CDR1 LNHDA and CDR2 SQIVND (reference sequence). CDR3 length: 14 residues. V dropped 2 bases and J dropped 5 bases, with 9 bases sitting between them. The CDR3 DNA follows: TGTGCCAGTAGTATAAGGGTGGGAAATGAAAAACTGTTTTTT. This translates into CASSIRVGNEKLFF.

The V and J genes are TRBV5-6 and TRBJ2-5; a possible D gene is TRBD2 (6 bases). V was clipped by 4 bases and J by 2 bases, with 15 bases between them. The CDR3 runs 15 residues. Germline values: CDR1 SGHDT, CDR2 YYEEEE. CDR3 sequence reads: CASSLAGGPQETQYF. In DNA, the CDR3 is TGTGCCAGCAGCCTGGCCGGGGGTCCACAAGAGACCCAGTACTTC.

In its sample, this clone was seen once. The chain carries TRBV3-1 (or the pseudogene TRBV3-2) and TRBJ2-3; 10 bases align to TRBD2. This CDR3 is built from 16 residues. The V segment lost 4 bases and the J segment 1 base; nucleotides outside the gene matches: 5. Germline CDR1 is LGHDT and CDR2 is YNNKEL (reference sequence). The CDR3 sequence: CASSLSLAGGTDTQYF. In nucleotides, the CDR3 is TGTGCCAGCAGCCTGTCTCTAGCGGGGGGCACAGATACGCAGTATTTT.

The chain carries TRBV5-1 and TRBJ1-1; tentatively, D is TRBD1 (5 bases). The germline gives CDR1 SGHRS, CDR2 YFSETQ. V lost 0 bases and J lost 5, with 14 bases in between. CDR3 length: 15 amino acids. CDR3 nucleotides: TGCGCCAGCAGCTTGGAAGGGGATGGGAGGACTGAAGCTTTCTTT. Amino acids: CASSLEGDGRTEAFF.

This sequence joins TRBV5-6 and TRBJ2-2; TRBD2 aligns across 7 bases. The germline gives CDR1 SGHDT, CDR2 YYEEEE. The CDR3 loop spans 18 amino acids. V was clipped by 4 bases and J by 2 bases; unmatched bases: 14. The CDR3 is CASSPSWTRRGNTGELFF. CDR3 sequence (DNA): TGTGCCAGCAGCCCCTCCTGGACTAGGCGGGGTAACACCGGGGAGCTGTTTTTT.

The CDR3 reads CASSQGPKSSYNSPLHF. In DNA form, the CDR3 reads TGTGCCAGCAGCCAGGGACCGAAAAGCTCCTATAATTCACCCCTCCACTTT. The chain employs TRBV14 and TRBJ1-6, with D possibly being TRBD1 (5 bases). Germline CDR1 SGHDN, CDR2 FVKESK. The CDR3 spans 17 residues. Trimming shortened V by 3 bases and J by 0 bases, and 12 bases separated the two germline ends.

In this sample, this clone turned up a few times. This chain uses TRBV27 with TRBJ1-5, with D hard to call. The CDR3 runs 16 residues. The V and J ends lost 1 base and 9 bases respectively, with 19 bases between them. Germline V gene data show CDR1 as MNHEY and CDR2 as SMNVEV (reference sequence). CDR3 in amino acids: CASSLYVSVGSPPQHF. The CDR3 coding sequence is TGTGCCAGCAGTTTATATGTCAGTGTGGGGTCCCCGCCCCAGCATTTT.

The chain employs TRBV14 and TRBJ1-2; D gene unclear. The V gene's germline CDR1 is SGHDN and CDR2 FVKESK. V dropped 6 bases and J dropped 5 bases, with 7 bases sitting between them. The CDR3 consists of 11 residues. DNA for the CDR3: TGTGCCAGCAGTAGAGGATATGGCTACACCTTC. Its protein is CASSRGYGYTF.

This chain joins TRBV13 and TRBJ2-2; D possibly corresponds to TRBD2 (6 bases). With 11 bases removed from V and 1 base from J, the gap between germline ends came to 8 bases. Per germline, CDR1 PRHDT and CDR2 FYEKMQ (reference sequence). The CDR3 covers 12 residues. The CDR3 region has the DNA TGTGCCGGGCGGGGGAACACCGGGGAGCTGTTTTTT. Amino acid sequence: CAGRGNTGELFF.

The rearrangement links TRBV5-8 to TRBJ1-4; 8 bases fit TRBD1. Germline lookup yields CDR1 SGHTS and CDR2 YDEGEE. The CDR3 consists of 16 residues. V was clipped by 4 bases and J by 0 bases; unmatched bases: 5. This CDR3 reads CASSTGQGTTNEKLFF. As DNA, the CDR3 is TGTGCCAGCAGCACTGGACAGGGAACAACTAATGAAAAACTGTTTTTT.

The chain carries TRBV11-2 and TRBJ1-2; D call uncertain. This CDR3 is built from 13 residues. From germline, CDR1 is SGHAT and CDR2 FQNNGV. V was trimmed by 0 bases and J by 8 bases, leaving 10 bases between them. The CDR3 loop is CASSLDLGIGYTF. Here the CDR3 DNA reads TGTGCCAGCAGCTTAGATCTGGGTATCGGCTACACCTTC.